This T cell receptor beta chain was profiled in a study of blood T cell repertoires in COVID-19. This clone was seen only a few times. Here immunoSEQ multiplex PCR was the method, and the copy in TCRdb shows in-frame clones only, minus some. In the table there are around 100,000 clones, roughly 80% of which are singletons. Germline V gene sequence: CDR1 SGHTS, CDR2 YDEGEE. Trimming took 1 base from V and 5 from J, leaving 10 bases between them. The CDR3 is 14 residues long. The rearrangement links TRBV5-8 to TRBJ1-3, with D hard to call. The sequence was obtained from a man in his fifties or sixties with acute or convalescent COVID-19. Sequenced input: peripheral blood. CDR3 in DNA: TGTGCCAGCAGCTTGAGCAGAGGAAGAAACACCATATATTTT. Protein sequence: CASSLSRGRNTIYF.